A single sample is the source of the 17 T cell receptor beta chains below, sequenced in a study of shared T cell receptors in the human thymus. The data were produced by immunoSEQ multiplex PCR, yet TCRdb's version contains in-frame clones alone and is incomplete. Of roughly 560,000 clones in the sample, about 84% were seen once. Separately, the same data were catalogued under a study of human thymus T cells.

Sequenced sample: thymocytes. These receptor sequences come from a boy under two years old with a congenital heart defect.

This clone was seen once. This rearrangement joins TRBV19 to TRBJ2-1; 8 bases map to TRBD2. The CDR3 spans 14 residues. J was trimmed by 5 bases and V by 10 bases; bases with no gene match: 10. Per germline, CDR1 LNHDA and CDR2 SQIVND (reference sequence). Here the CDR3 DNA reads TGTGCCACAAAGGGCAGCGGGAGTCACAATGAGCAGTTCTTC. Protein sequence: CATKGSGSHNEQFF.

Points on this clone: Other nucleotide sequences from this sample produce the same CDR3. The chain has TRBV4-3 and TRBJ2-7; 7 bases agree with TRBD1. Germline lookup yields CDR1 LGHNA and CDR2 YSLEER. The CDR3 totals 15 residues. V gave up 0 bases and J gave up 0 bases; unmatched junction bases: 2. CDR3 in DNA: TGCGCCAGCAGCCAAGAGAGGGACAGCTCCTACGAGCAGTACTTC. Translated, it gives CASSQERDSSYEQYF.

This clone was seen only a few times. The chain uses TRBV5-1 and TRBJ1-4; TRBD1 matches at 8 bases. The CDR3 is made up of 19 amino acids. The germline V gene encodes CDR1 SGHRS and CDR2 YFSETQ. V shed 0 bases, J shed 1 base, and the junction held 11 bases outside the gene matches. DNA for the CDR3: TGCGCCAGCAGCTTGGCCGGGACAGGAAGTAGACTAACTAATGAAAAACTGTTTTTT. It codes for CASSLAGTGSRLTNEKLFF.

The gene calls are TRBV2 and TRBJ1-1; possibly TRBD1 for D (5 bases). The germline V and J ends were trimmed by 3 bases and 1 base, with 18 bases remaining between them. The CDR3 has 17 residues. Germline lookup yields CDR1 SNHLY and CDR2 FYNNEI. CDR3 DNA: TGTGCCAGCAGTGAGGAGGGACCCGGGCAACCGAACACTGAAGCTTTCTTT. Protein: CASSEEGPGQPNTEAFF.

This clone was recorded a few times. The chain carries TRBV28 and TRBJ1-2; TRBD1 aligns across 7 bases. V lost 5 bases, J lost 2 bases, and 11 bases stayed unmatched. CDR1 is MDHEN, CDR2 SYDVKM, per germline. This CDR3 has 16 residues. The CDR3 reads CASSPSRSDRNYGYTF. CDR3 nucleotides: TGTGCCAGCAGTCCCTCCCGGTCGGACAGGAACTATGGCTACACCTTC.

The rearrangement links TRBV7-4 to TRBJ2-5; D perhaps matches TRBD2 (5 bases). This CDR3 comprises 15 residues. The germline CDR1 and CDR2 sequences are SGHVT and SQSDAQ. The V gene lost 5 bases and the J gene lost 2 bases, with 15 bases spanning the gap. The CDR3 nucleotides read TGTGCCAGCAGCGCCAGCGGCGAAGGGCAAGAGACCCAGTACTTC. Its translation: CASSASGEGQETQYF.

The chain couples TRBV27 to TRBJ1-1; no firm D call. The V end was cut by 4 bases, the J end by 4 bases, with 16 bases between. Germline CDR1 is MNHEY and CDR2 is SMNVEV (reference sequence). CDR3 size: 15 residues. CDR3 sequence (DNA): TGTGCCAGCAGTTCCTCTCCGTCGAAGCCCACTGAAGCTTTCTTT. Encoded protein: CASSSSPSKPTEAFF.

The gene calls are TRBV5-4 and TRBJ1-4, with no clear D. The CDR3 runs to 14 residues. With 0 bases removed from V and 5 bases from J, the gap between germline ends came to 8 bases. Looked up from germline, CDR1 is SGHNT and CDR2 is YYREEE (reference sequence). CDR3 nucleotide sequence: TGTGCCAGCAGCTTGGGGCCACGAAATGAAAAACTGTTTTTT. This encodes CASSLGPRNEKLFF. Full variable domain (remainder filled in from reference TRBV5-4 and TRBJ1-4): ETGVTQSPTHLIKTRGQQVTLRCSSQSGHNTVSWYQQALGQGPQFIFQYYREEENGRGNFPPRFSGLQFPNYSSELNVNALELDDSALYLCASSLGPRNEKLFFGSGTQLSVL.

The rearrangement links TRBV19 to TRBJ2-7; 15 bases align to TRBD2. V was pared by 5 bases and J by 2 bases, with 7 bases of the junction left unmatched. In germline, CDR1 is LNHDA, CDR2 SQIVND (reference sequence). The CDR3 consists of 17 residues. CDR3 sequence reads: CASSRGTSGRPTYEQYF. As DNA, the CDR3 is TGTGCCAGTAGTCGCGGGACTAGCGGGAGGCCCACCTACGAGCAGTACTTC.

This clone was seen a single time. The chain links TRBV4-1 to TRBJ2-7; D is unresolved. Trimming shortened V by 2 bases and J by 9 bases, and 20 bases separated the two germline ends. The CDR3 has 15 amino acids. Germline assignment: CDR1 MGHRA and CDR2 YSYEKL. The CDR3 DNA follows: TGCGCCAGCAGCCAAAGATCGGAGCTGGCTACCGGGCAGTACTTC. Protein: CASSQRSELATGQYF.

CDR3 protein: CASSIAWGGDTQYF. As DNA, the CDR3 is TGTGCCAGTAGTATAGCCTGGGGGGGAGATACGCAGTATTTT. The chain carries TRBV19 and TRBJ2-3; 7 bases agree with TRBD2. V lost 1 base to trimming and J lost 5 bases; unmatched junction nucleotides: 3. This CDR3 is built from 14 residues. Germline values: CDR1 LNHDA, CDR2 SQIVND (reference sequence).

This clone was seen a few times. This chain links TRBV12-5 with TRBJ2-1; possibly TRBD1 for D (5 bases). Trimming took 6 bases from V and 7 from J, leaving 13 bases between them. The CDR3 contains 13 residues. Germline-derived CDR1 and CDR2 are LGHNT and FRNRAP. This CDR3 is CASGPDSLNEQFF. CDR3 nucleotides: TGTGCTAGTGGACCCGACAGCCTAAATGAGCAGTTCTTC. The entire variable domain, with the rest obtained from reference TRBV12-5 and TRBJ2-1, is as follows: DARVTQTPRHKVTEMGQEVTMRCQPILGHNTVFWYRQTMMQGLELLAYFRNRAPLDDSGMPKDRFSAEMPDATLATLKIQPSEPRDSAVYFCASGPDSLNEQFFGPGTRLTVL.

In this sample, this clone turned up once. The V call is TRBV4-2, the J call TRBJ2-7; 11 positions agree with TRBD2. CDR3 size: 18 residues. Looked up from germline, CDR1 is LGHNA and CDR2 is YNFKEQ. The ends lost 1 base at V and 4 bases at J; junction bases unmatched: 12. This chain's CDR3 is CASSQAPGVAGGVYEQYF. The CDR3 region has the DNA TGTGCCAGCAGCCAAGCCCCCGGAGTAGCGGGAGGGGTTTACGAGCAGTACTTC.

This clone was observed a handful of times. For the CDR3, the DNA is TGTGCCTGGGCGTCCGGTGGGCTATCTGGAAACACCATATATTTT. It specifies CAWASGGLSGNTIYF. The gene calls are TRBV30 and TRBJ1-3; D gene uncertain. Looked up from germline, CDR1 is GTSNPN and CDR2 is SVGIG (reference sequence). This CDR3 is built from 15 residues. Trimming removed 5 bases at V and 1 base at J, with 15 bases between.

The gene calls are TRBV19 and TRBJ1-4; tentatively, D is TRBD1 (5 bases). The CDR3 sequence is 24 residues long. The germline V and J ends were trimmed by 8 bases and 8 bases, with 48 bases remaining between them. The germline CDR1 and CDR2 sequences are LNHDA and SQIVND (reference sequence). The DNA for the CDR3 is TGTGCCAGTTCGGGGACTGTGACCCGGGGCAGGGCGAGTGGGTTGACTGGGGCGGCGGAAAAACTGTTTTTT. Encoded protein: CASSGTVTRGRASGLTGAAEKLFF.

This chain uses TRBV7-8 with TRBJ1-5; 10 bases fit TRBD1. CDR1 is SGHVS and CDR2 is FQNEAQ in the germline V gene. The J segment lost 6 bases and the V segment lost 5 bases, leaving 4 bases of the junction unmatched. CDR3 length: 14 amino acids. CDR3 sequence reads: CASSTRTGGQPQHF. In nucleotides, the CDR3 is TGTGCCAGCAGCACCCGGACAGGGGGTCAGCCCCAGCATTTT.

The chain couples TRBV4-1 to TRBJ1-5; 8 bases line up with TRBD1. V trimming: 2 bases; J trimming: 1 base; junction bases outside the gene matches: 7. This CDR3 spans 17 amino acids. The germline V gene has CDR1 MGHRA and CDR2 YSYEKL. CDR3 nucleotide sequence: TGCGCCAGCAGCCAATCAGGGGGCGGCGGGAGCAATCAGCCCCAGCATTTT. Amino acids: CASSQSGGGGSNQPQHF.